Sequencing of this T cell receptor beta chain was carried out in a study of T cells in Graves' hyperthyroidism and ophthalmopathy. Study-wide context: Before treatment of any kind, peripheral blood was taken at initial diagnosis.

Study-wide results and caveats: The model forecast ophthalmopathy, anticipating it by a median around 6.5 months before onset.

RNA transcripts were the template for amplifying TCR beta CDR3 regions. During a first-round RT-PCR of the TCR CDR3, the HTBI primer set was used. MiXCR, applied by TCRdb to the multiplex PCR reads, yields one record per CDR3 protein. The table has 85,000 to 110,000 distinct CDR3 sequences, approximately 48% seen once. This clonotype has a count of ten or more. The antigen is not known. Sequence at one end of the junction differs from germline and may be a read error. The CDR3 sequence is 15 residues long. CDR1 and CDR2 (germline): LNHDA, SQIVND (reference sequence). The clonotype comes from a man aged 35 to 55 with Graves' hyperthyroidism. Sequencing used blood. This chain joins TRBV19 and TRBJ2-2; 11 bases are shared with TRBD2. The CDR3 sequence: CVSSIAGGFTGELFF. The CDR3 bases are TGTGTCAGTAGTATAGCGGGGGGGTTCACCGGGGAGCTGTTTTTT.